This T cell receptor beta chain came from a study of blood T cell repertoires in COVID-19. The overall study: Acute and convalescent COVID-19 samples came from the United States, Italy and Spain. In each case, the material was cDNA or gDNA derived from T cells, B-cell-depleted T cells, or PBMCs.

The germline V gene has CDR1 LNHDA and CDR2 SQIVND (reference sequence). Trimming shortened V by 9 bases and J by 0 bases, and 9 bases separated the two germline ends. The length of the CDR3 is 13 residues. In the authors' workflow: Estimation of nucleated cell counts relied on the amplification of reference gene primers. Sequencing was performed with immunoSEQ multiplex PCR; in TCRdb, only in-frame clones are kept and a portion is missing. V, J and clone size are taken as reported in that table, and D and trimming were inferred from the DNA itself. The repertoire holds some 190,000 clones, with approximately 80% as singletons. Exposed volunteers were people who met a COVID-19 case within 2 weeks before study entry.

The V call is TRBV19, the J call TRBJ1-5; the D is unclear. Source material: PBMCs or T cells enriched from blood (not recorded which). The receptor's source is a man in his 60s who had been exposed to COVID-19. The chain's CDR3 is CASVQYSNQPQHF. Written as DNA, the CDR3 is TGTGCCAGCGTACAGTATAGCAATCAGCCCCAGCATTTT.